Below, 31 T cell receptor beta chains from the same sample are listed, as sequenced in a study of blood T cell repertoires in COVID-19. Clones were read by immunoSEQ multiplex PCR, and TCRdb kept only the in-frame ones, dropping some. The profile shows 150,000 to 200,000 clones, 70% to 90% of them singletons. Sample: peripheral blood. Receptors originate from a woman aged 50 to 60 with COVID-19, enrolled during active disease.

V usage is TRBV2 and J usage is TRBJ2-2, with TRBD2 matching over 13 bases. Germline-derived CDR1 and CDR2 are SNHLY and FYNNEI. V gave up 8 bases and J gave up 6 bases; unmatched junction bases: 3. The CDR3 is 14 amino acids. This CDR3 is CASGTSGGAGELFF. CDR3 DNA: TGTGCCAGCGGAACTAGCGGGGGGGCCGGGGAGCTGTTTTTT.

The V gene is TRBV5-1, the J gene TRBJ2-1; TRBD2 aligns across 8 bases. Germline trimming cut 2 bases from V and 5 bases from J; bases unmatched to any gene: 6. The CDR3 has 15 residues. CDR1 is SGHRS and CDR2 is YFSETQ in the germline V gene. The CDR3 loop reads CASSLSAGAHNEQFF. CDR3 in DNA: TGCGCCAGCAGCTTATCAGCGGGGGCGCACAATGAGCAGTTCTTC.

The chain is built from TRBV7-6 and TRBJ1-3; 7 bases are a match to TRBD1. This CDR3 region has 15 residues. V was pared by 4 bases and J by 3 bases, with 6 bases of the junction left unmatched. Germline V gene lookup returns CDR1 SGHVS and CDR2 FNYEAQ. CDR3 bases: TGTGCCAGCAGCTCAACAGGGGACGGTGGAAACACCATATATTTT. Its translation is CASSSTGDGGNTIYF. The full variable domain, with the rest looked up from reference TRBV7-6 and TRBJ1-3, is GAGVSQSPRYKVTKRGQDVALRCDPISGHVSLYWYRQALGQGPEFLTYFNYEAQQDKSGLPNDRFSAERPEGSISTLTIQRTEQRDSAMYRCASSSTGDGGNTIYFGEGSWLTVV.

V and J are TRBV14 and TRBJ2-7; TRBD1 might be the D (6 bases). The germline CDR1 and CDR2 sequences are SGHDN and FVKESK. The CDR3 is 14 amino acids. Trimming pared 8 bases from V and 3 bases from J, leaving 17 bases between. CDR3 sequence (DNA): TGTGCCAGCTACAAGTCGACAGGTAGCTACGAGCAGTACTTC. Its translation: CASYKSTGSYEQYF.

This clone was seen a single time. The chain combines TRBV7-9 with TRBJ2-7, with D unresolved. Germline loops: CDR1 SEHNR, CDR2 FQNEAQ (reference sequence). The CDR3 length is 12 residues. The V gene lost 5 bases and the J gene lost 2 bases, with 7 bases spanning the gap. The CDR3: CASSPDTYEQYF. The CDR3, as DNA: TGTGCCAGCAGCCCTGACACCTACGAGCAGTACTTC.

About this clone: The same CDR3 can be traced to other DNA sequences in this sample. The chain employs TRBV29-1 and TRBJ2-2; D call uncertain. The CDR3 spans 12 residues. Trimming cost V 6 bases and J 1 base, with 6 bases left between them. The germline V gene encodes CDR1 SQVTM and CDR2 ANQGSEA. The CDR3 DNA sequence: TGCAGCGTGGCTGGGAACACCGGGGAGCTGTTTTTT. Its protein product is CSVAGNTGELFF.

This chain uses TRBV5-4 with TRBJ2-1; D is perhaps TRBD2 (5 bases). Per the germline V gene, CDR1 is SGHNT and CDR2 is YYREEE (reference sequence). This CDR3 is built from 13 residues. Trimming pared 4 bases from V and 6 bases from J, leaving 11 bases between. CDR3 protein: CASSTGLGNEQFF. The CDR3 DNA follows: TGTGCCAGCAGCACCGGACTTGGCAATGAGCAGTTCTTC. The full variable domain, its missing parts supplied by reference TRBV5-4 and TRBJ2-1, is ETGVTQSPTHLIKTRGQQVTLRCSSQSGHNTVSWYQQALGQGPQFIFQYYREEENGRGNFPPRFSGLQFPNYSSELNVNALELDDSALYLCASSTGLGNEQFFGPGTRLTVL.

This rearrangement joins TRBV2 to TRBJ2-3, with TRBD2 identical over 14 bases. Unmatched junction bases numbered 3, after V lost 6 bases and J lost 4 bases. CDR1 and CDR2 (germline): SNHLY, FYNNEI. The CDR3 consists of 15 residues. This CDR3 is CASRGTSGGADTQYF. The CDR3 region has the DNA TGTGCCAGCAGGGGGACTAGCGGGGGTGCAGATACGCAGTATTTT.

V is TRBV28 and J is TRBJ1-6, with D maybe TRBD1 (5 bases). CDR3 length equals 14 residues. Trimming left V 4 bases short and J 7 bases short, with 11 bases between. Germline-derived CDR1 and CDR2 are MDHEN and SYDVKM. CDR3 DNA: TGTGCCAGCAGTTACAGGTTTGAAAATTCACCCCTCCACTTT. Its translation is CASSYRFENSPLHF.

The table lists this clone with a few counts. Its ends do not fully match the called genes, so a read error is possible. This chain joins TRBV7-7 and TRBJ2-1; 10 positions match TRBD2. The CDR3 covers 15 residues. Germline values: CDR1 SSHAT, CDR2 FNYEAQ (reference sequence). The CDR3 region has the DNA TGTGCTAGCAGCTTTCAGCGGGGGGGCTTACATGAGCAGTTCTTC. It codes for CASSFQRGGLHEQFF.

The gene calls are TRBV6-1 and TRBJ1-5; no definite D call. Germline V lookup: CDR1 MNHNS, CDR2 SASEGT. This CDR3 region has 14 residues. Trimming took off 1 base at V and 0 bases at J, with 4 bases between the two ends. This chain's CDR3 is CASSEGDSNQPQHF. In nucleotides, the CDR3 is TGTGCCAGCAGTGAAGGAGATAGCAATCAGCCCCAGCATTTT.

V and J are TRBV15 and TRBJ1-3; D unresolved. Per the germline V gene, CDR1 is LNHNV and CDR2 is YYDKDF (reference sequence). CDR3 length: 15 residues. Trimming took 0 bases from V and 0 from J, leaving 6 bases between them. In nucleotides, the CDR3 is TGTGCCACCAGCAGAGACAGGTTCTCTGGAAACACCATATATTTT. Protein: CATSRDRFSGNTIYF. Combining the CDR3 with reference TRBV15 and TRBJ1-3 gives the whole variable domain DAMVIQNPRYQVTQFGKPVTLSCSQTLNHNVMYWYQQKSSQAPKLLFHYYDKDFNNEADTPDNFQSRRPNTSFCFLDIRSPGLGDTAMYLCATSRDRFSGNTIYFGEGSWLTVV.

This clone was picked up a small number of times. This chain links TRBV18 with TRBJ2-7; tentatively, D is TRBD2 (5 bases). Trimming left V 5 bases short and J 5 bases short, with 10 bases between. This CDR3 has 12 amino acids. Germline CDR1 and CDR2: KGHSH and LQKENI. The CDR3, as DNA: TGTGCCAGCTCATCAGGACTCGACGAGCAGTACTTC. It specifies CASSSGLDEQYF.

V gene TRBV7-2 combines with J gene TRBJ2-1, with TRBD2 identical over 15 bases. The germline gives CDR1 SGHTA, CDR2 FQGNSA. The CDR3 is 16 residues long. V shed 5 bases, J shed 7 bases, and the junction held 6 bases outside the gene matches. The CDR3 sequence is CASSRTSGGARNEQFF. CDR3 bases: TGTGCCAGCAGCCGGACTAGCGGGGGGGCTAGAAATGAGCAGTTCTTC.

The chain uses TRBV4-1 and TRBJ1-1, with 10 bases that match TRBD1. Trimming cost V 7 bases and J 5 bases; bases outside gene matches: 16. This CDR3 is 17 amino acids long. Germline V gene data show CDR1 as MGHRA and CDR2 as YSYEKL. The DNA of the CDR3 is TGCGCCAGCAAACCGGCGGAGACAGGGGGCGGTTTTACTGAAGCTTTCTTT. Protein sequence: CASKPAETGGGFTEAFF.

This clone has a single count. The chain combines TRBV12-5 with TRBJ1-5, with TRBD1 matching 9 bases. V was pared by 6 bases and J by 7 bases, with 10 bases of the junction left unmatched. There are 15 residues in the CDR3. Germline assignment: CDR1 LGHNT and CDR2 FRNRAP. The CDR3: CASGRGQGGEQPQHF. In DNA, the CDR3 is TGTGCTAGTGGCCGGGGACAGGGAGGAGAACAGCCCCAGCATTTT.

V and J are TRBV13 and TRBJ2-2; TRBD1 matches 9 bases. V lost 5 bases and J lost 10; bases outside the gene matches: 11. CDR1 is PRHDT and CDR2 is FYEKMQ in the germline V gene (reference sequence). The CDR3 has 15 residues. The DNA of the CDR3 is TGTGCCAGCAGCCCCCGACAGGGGGGTGGGGAGGAGCTGTTTTTT. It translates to CASSPRQGGGEELFF.

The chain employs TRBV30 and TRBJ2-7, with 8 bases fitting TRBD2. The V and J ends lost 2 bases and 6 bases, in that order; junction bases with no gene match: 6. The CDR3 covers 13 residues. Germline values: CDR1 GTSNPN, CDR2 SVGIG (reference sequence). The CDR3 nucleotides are TGTGCCTGGAGTACCGGGGGGGCCCCCGAGCAGTACTTC. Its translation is CAWSTGGAPEQYF.

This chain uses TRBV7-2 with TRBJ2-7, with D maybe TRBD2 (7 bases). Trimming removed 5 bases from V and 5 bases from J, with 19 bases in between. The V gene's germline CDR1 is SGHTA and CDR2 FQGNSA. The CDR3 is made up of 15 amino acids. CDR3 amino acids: CASSQPGGGNNEQYF. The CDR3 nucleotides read TGTGCCAGCAGCCAGCCGGGCGGGGGCAACAACGAGCAGTACTTC.

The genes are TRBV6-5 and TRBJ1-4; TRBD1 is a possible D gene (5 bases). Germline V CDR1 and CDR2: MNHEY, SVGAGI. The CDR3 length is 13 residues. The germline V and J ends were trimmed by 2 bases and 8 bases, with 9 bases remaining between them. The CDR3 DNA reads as TGTGCCAGCAGTTACGACAGTAGCGAAAAACTGTTTTTT. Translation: CASSYDSSEKLFF.

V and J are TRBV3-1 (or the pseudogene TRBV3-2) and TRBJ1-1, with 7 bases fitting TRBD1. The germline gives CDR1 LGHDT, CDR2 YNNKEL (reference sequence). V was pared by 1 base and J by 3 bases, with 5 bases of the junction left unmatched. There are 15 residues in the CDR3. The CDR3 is CASSQVGGGHTEAFF. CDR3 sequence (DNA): TGTGCCAGCAGCCAAGTCGGAGGGGGCCACACTGAAGCTTTCTTT.

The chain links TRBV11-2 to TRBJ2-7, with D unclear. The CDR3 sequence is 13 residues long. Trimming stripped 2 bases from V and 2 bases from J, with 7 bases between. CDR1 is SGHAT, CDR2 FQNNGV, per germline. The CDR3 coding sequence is TGTGCCAGCAGCTTATCGGGTACCTACGAGCAGTACTTC. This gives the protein CASSLSGTYEQYF.

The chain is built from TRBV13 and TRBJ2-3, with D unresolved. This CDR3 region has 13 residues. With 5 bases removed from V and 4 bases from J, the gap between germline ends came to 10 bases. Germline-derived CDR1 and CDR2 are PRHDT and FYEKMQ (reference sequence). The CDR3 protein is CASSPPSADTQYF. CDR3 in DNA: TGTGCCAGCAGCCCTCCTTCCGCAGATACGCAGTATTTT.

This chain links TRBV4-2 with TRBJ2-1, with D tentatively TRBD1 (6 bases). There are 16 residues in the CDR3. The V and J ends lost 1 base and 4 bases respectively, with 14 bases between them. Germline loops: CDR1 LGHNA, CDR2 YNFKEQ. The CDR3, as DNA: TGTGCCAGCAGCCAAGGGGGGCTGGTGGGTTACAATGAGCAGTTCTTC. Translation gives CASSQGGLVGYNEQFF.

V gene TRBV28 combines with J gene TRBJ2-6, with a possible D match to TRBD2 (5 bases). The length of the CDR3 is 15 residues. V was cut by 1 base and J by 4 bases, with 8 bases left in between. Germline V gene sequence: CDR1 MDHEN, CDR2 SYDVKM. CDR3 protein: CASSLSGIGANVLTF. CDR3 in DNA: TGTGCCAGCAGTTTATCGGGAATCGGGGCCAACGTCCTGACTTTC.

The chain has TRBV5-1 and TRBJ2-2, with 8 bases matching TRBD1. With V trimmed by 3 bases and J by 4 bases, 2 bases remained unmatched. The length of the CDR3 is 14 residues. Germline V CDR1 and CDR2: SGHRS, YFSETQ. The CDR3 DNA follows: TGCGCCAGCAGCTCGACAGGGGCCACCGGGGAGCTGTTTTTT. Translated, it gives CASSSTGATGELFF.

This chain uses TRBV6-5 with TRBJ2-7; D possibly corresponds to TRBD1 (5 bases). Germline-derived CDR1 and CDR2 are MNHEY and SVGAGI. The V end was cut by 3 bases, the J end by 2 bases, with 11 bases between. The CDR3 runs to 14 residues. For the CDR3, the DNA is TGTGCCAGCAGTTATCATCAGGGCCCCTACGAGCAGTACTTC. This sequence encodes CASSYHQGPYEQYF.

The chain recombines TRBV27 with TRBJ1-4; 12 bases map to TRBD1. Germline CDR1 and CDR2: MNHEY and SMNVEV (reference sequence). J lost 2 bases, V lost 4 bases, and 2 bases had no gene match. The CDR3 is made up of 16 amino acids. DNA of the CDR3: TGTGCCAGCAGTTGGGGACAGGGGGCGACTAATGAAAAACTGTTTTTT. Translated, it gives CASSWGQGATNEKLFF.

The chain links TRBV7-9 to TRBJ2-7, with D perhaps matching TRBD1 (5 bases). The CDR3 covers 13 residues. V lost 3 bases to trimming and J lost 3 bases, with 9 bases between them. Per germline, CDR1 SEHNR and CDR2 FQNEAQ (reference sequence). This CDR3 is CASSFGAIYEQYF. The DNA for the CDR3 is TGTGCCAGCAGCTTTGGGGCAATCTACGAGCAGTACTTC.

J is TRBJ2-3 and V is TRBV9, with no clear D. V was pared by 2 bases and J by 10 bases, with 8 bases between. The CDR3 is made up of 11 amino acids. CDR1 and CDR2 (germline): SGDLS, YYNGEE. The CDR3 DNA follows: TGTGCCAGCAGCGTCGGTCTCCCGCAGTATTTT. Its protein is CASSVGLPQYF. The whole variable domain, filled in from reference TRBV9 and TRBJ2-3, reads DSGVTQTPKHLITATGQRVTLRCSPRSGDLSVYWYQQSLDQGLQFLIQYYNGEERAKGNILERFSAQQFPDLHSELNLSSLELGDSALYFCASSVGLPQYFGPGTRLTVL.

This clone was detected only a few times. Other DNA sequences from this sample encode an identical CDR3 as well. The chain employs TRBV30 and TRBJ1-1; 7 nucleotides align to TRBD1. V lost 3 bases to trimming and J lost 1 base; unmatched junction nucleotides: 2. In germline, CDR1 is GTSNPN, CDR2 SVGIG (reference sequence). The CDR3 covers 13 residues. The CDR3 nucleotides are TGTGCCTGGAGGGGACAGCCGAACACTGAAGCTTTCTTT. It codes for CAWRGQPNTEAFF.